The next 8 T cell receptor beta chains were all read from a single sample in a study of cytomegalovirus exposure and HLA in healthy donors. PCR employed 60 Vbeta and 13 Jbeta primers. The table came from immunoSEQ multiplex PCR; TCRdb's copy has only in-frame clones and leaves some out. This sample carries tens of thousands of clones, 65% to 70% of them seen once, and the ten largest clones take 6.9%. The specimen was PBMCs. All receptors come from a woman aged 50 to 60 in good health and CMV-seropositive.

V is TRBV7-8 and J is TRBJ2-1, with 8 bases identical to TRBD1. Germline values: CDR1 SGHVS, CDR2 FQNEAQ. Unmatched junction bases numbered 12, after V lost 4 bases and J lost 10 bases. CDR3 length equals 15 residues. CDR3 bases: TGTGCCAGCAGCTCAGGACAGGGTAGTACTTGGGAGCAGTTCTTC. Its protein is CASSSGQGSTWEQFF. The full variable domain, rest sourced from reference TRBV7-8 and TRBJ2-1, is GAGVSQSPRYKVAKRGQDVALRCDPISGHVSLFWYQQALGQGPEFLTYFQNEAQLDKSGLPSDRFFAERPEGSVSTLKIQRTQQEDSAVYLCASSSGQGSTWEQFFGPGTRLTVL.

The chain is built from TRBV4-1 and TRBJ1-2; 8 bases line up with TRBD1. CDR1 and CDR2 (germline): MGHRA, YSYEKL. The J segment lost 8 bases and the V segment lost 2 bases, leaving 7 bases of the junction unmatched. This CDR3 region has 14 residues. In DNA, the CDR3 is TGCGCCAGCAGCCAACTCCAGGGGGCAGGCGGCTACACCTTC. Translated, it gives CASSQLQGAGGYTF.

This clone was seen more than once but under ten times. The genes are TRBV27 and TRBJ2-5, with TRBD1 identical over 10 bases. Germline-derived CDR1 and CDR2 are MNHEY and SMNVEV (reference sequence). Trimming took 5 bases from V and 5 from J; bases not matched to a gene: 5. This CDR3 comprises 14 residues. CDR3 DNA sequence: TGTGCCAGCAGTCTCGGGACAGGGGATGAGACCCAGTACTTC. This gives the protein CASSLGTGDETQYF.

The rearrangement links TRBV4-1 to TRBJ1-2, with 8 bases fitting TRBD1. The CDR3 extends over 15 amino acids. Germline-derived CDR1 and CDR2 are MGHRA and YSYEKL. V was pared by 2 bases and J by 8 bases, with 10 bases of the junction left unmatched. CDR3 nucleotides: TGCGCCAGCAGCCAATCCGACAGGGGAGCGTCAGGCTACACCTTC. Residues: CASSQSDRGASGYTF.

The rearrangement joins TRBV19 to TRBJ2-1; 8 bases are shared with TRBD2. In germline, CDR1 is LNHDA, CDR2 SQIVND (reference sequence). The CDR3 extends over 15 amino acids. Trimming removed 11 bases from V and 2 bases from J; junction bases left unmatched: 11. CDR3 DNA: TGTGCCGCTCAGGCCGGGGGGGTTCCCTACAATGAGCAGTTCTTC. Its translation: CAAQAGGVPYNEQFF.

V is TRBV6-6 and J is TRBJ1-4; D not resolved. The length of the CDR3 is 14 residues. Per the germline V gene, CDR1 is MNHNY and CDR2 is SVGAGI (reference sequence). The V end lost 5 bases, the J end lost 5 bases, and 12 bases lay between the germline ends. CDR3 sequence reads: CASSTVGENEKLFF. DNA of the CDR3: TGTGCCAGCAGTACTGTAGGAGAGAATGAAAAACTGTTTTTT.

In the case of this clone: Germline and junction disagree at one end, which may indicate a read error. This sequence joins TRBV7-9 and TRBJ2-6, with 7 bases fitting TRBD1. The germline V gene has CDR1 SEHNR and CDR2 FQNEAQ (reference sequence). This CDR3 has 15 amino acids. The CDR3 loop reads CSSSRTGTGANVLTF. Written as DNA, the CDR3 is TGTTCCAGCAGCAGGACAGGAACTGGGGCCAACGTCCTGACTTTC. The complete variable domain, with remaining parts taken from reference TRBV7-9 and TRBJ2-6, reads DTGVSQNPRHKITKRGQNVTFRCDPISEHNRLYWYRQTLGQGPEFLTYFQNEAQLEKSRLLSDRFSAERPKGSFSTLEIQRTEQGDSAMYLCSSSRTGTGANVLTFGAGSRLTVL.

The table lists this clone with a few counts. CDR3 in amino acids: CSVDWTSGGAGEQFF. The CDR3 bases are TGCAGCGTTGATTGGACTAGCGGGGGTGCTGGGGAGCAGTTCTTC. The genes are TRBV29-1 and TRBJ2-1; 13 nucleotides line up with TRBD2. The CDR3 totals 15 residues. With 3 bases clipped from V and 10 bases from J, the junction kept 9 bases outside the gene matches. Per the germline V gene, CDR1 is SQVTM and CDR2 is ANQGSEA.